This passage covers 26 T cell receptor beta chains from one sample sequenced in a study of beta chain features in type 1 diabetes. As every portion of the isolated RNA was reverse transcribed, the sequencing read expressed TCRB transcripts. TCRdb's copy holds only in-frame clones and misses some; the assay was immunoSEQ multiplex PCR. Of under 150,000 clones in the sample, 6.9% are singletons; the top ten hold around 1.5%. The sample was central memory CD4+ T cells from blood. The receptors were gathered from a woman in her 30s in good health.

This clone was recorded at least ten times. V and J are TRBV9 and TRBJ1-1; TRBD1 matches at 8 bases. CDR3 length: 13 residues. Trimming took 3 bases from V and 7 from J; bases not matched to a gene: 5. Germline lookup yields CDR1 SGDLS and CDR2 YYNGEE. CDR3 nucleotide sequence: TGTGCCAGCAGCGGGACAGGGTATGGTGAAGCTTTCTTT. Translation: CASSGTGYGEAFF.

The chain couples TRBV6-5 to TRBJ2-6, with 7 bases fitting TRBD1. CDR1 is MNHEY and CDR2 is SVGAGI in the germline V gene. The V gene end was trimmed by 6 bases and the J gene end by 0 bases; junction bases not matched to a gene: 2. The CDR3 spans 15 residues. The CDR3: CASSSGGSGANVLTF. The CDR3 coding sequence is TGTGCCAGCAGCTCAGGGGGCTCTGGGGCCAACGTCCTGACTTTC.

This clone turned up a few times. The gene calls are TRBV18 and TRBJ1-4; the match to TRBD1 covers 8 bases. CDR1 is KGHSH and CDR2 is LQKENI in the germline V gene. Trimming cost V 2 bases and J 6 bases; bases outside gene matches: 8. The CDR3 is 16 residues long. The CDR3 here is CASSPSARGQDEKLFF. The CDR3 DNA reads TGTGCCAGCTCACCATCCGCCAGGGGGCAGGATGAAAAACTGTTTTTT.

The chain has TRBV27 and TRBJ1-1; the D gene is possibly TRBD1 (6 bases). The V end was cut by 5 bases, the J end by 8 bases, with 18 bases between. Germline lookup yields CDR1 MNHEY and CDR2 SMNVEV (reference sequence). This CDR3 is 14 amino acids long. The CDR3 coding sequence is TGTGCCAGCAGTCCACCAGGACAGCGGGGGGAAGCTTTCTTT. Translated, it gives CASSPPGQRGEAFF.

The rearrangement links TRBV14 to TRBJ2-5; a weak D match, TRBD2 (5 bases). CDR3 length: 14 amino acids. V was trimmed by 4 bases and J by 9 bases, leaving 18 bases between them. Germline assignment: CDR1 SGHDN and CDR2 FVKESK. DNA for the CDR3: TGTGCCAGCAGCCCCACGACCGCCGCCGGGGCCCAGTACTTC. It is translated as CASSPTTAAGAQYF.

The DNA for the CDR3 is TGTGCCAGCATCTGGGACAAGAACACTGAAGCTTTCTTT. It yields the protein CASIWDKNTEAFF. The chain combines TRBV6-1 with TRBJ1-1; TRBD1 is a possible D gene (6 bases). The CDR3 spans 13 residues. Trimming left V 7 bases short and J 1 base short, with 10 bases between. Germline-derived CDR1 and CDR2 are MNHNS and SASEGT.

This clone was observed a few times. The same CDR3 also results from other DNA sequences found in this sample. V gene TRBV7-2 combines with J gene TRBJ2-7; 10 bases align to TRBD2. The CDR3 is 15 amino acids. Unmatched junction bases numbered 5, after V lost 1 base and J lost 5 bases. CDR1 and CDR2 from the germline V gene are SGHTA and FQGNSA. CDR3 coding DNA: TGTGCCAGCAGCTTAGGCCTAGCGGGAGAAGACGAGCAGTACTTC. It specifies CASSLGLAGEDEQYF. The whole variable domain, remainder taken from reference TRBV7-2 and TRBJ2-7, is GAGVSQSPSNKVTEKGKDVELRCDPISGHTALYWYRQSLGQGLEFLIYFQGNSAPDKSGLPSDRFSAERTGGSVSTLTIQRTQQEDSAVYLCASSLGLAGEDEQYFGPGTRLTVT.

This clone was recorded a few times. The J gene is TRBJ2-5, the V gene TRBV4-1; D may be TRBD2 (5 bases). The end of the DNA is better explained by TRBJ2-7, so the J call may be wrong. Germline CDR1 is MGHRA and CDR2 is YSYEKL. This CDR3 region has 18 residues. In DNA, the CDR3 is TGCGCCAGCAGCCAAGACTCTCGGGGAGCCCACAGCTCCTACGAGCAGTACTTC. The encoded protein is CASSQDSRGAHSSYEQYF.

This clone was seen a few times. The V and J genes are TRBV6-5 and TRBJ1-1; 7 bases align to TRBD1. After removal of 4 bases from V and 4 bases from J, the junction contained 9 bases not matched to a gene. The CDR3 runs to 15 residues. From germline, CDR1 is MNHEY and CDR2 SVGAGI. CDR3: CASSSLARGSTEAFF. CDR3 DNA: TGTGCCAGCAGTTCTCTGGCCAGGGGGAGCACTGAAGCTTTCTTT.

The V gene is TRBV5-1, the J gene TRBJ2-1, with 11 positions matching TRBD2. This CDR3 spans 16 amino acids. Germline trimming cut 3 bases from V and 3 bases from J; bases unmatched to any gene: 5. Germline CDR1 reads SGHRS; CDR2 reads YFSETQ. CDR3 residues: CASSSTGTSGYNEQFF. The CDR3 DNA sequence: TGCGCCAGCAGCTCGACCGGGACTAGCGGCTACAATGAGCAGTTCTTC.

This clone was recorded a few times. The chain links TRBV28 to TRBJ2-1; TRBD1 matches at 8 bases. The CDR3 loop spans 13 amino acids. Germline V gene lookup returns CDR1 MDHEN and CDR2 SYDVKM. Germline trimming cut 10 bases from V and 9 bases from J; bases unmatched to any gene: 11. CDR3 sequence reads: CATRQGQGLEQFF. The CDR3 DNA follows: TGTGCCACCCGCCAAGGACAGGGCCTTGAGCAGTTCTTC. The full variable domain, with the rest looked up from reference TRBV28 and TRBJ2-1, is DVKVTQSSRYLVKRTGEKVFLECVQDMDHENMFWYRQDPGLGLRLIYFSYDVKMKEKGDIPEGYSVSREKKERFSLILESASTNQTSMYLCATRQGQGLEQFFGPGTRLTVL.

The chain employs TRBV28 and TRBJ2-5; 11 nucleotides agree with TRBD1. Trimming at V came to 5 bases and at J to 5 bases, leaving 10 bases not matched to a gene. This CDR3 spans 16 amino acids. Per the germline V gene, CDR1 is MDHEN and CDR2 is SYDVKM. This CDR3 is CASSTTGTGGSETQYF. CDR3 bases: TGTGCCAGCAGTACCACCGGGACAGGGGGTAGTGAGACCCAGTACTTC.

This clone occurred many times. The chain carries TRBV15 and TRBJ2-1, with D possibly being TRBD1 (6 bases). The CDR3 is made up of 15 amino acids. V was trimmed by 3 bases and J by 2 bases, leaving 11 bases between them. Germline values: CDR1 LNHNV, CDR2 YYDKDF (reference sequence). CDR3 DNA sequence: TGTGCCACCAGCAGGGGCAGGGGAACCTACAATGAGCAGTTCTTC. It specifies CATSRGRGTYNEQFF.

V usage is TRBV19 and J usage is TRBJ2-4; a possible D gene is TRBD2 (6 bases). The germline V gene has CDR1 LNHDA and CDR2 SQIVND (reference sequence). There are 14 residues in the CDR3. V gave up 3 bases and J gave up 8 bases, with 14 bases separating them. CDR3 residues: CASSIGRPRDIQYF. The CDR3 region has the DNA TGTGCCAGTAGTATCGGGAGACCGAGGGACATTCAGTACTTC.

This clone was observed many times. This chain joins TRBV7-8 and TRBJ2-5; the D is unclear. Germline CDR1 SGHVS, CDR2 FQNEAQ. V was cut by 6 bases and J by 5 bases, with 13 bases left in between. CDR3 length equals 13 residues. This CDR3 is CASREATIETQYF. Written as DNA, the CDR3 is TGTGCCAGCAGAGAGGCTACGATTGAGACCCAGTACTTC.

V and J are TRBV7-2 and TRBJ2-5; perhaps TRBD2 as D (7 bases). Germline V gives CDR1 SGHTA, CDR2 FQGNSA. There are 14 residues in the CDR3. V was cut by 5 bases and J by 5 bases, with 15 bases left in between. This CDR3 is CASSRGGEAETQYF. In DNA form, the CDR3 reads TGTGCCAGCAGCAGGGGGGGCGAAGCCGAGACCCAGTACTTC.

This rearrangement joins TRBV20-1 to TRBJ1-2; D not resolved. V was clipped by 2 bases and J by 6 bases, with 4 bases between them. From germline, CDR1 is DFQATT and CDR2 SNEGSKA (reference sequence). CDR3 length equals 10 residues. The CDR3: CSARLDGYTF. The CDR3 DNA is TGCAGTGCTAGACTCGATGGCTACACCTTC.

The chain recombines TRBV7-3 with TRBJ2-1, with a tentative D call TRBD1 (6 bases). The CDR3 is 15 amino acids. The germline CDR1 and CDR2 sequences are SGHTA and FQGTGA. Trimming removed 0 bases from V and 5 bases from J, with 11 bases in between. The CDR3 here is CASSLTQGSHNEQFF. The CDR3 region has the DNA TGTGCCAGCAGCTTAACACAGGGTTCCCACAATGAGCAGTTCTTC.

The chain employs TRBV27 and TRBJ2-1; weak D call: TRBD2 (5 bases). Trimming shortened V by 8 bases and J by 4 bases, and 9 bases separated the two germline ends. This CDR3 is built from 12 residues. Germline CDR1 MNHEY, CDR2 SMNVEV (reference sequence). CDR3 residues: CASQDYYNEQFF. The CDR3 DNA reads TGTGCCAGCCAAGACTATTACAATGAGCAGTTCTTC.

In its sample, this clone was seen a few times. The gene calls are TRBV5-1 and TRBJ2-5; 10 bases align to TRBD2. V was clipped by 0 bases and J by 1 base; unmatched bases: 0. The CDR3 covers 15 residues. Germline V CDR1 and CDR2: SGHRS, YFSETQ. CDR3 loop: CASSLGTSGQETQYF. CDR3 nucleotides: TGCGCCAGCAGCTTGGGGACTAGCGGCCAAGAGACCCAGTACTTC.

The chain uses TRBV5-1 and TRBJ1-1; D might be TRBD1 (6 bases). The CDR3 spans 15 residues. Between the trimmed V and J ends, which lost 4 bases and 1 base, there was a span of 14 bases. Germline CDR1 is SGHRS and CDR2 is YFSETQ. The CDR3 sequence is CASSVSGTTNTEAFF. As DNA, the CDR3 is TGCGCCAGCAGCGTTTCCGGGACAACGAACACTGAAGCTTTCTTT.

This clone was seen a handful of times. Other DNA sequences in this specimen translate into the identical CDR3. The J gene is TRBJ2-7, the V gene TRBV7-2, with 8 bases fitting TRBD2. V shed 1 base and J 4 bases; nucleotides not matched to a gene: 3. CDR1 is SGHTA, CDR2 FQGNSA, per germline. This CDR3 comprises 14 residues. CDR3 nucleotides: TGTGCCAGCAGCTTAGTGGCTAGCGGGTACGAGCAGTACTTC. This translates into CASSLVASGYEQYF.

This clone occurred many times. The rearrangement uses TRBV19 and TRBJ2-5, with 11 bases that match TRBD2. Germline CDR1 is LNHDA and CDR2 is SQIVND (reference sequence). J gave up 0 bases and V 5 bases, and 5 bases lay outside the gene matches. The CDR3 covers 16 residues. The DNA of the CDR3 is TGTGCCAGTAGTCGTCGGGGACTAGCGGACCAAGAGACCCAGTACTTC. It encodes CASSRRGLADQETQYF.

This clone was counted at least ten times. This chain joins TRBV7-9 and TRBJ1-1; D call uncertain. The CDR3 extends over 12 amino acids. Germline V lookup: CDR1 SEHNR, CDR2 FQNEAQ (reference sequence). The V end lost 3 bases, the J end lost 3 bases, and 5 bases lay between the germline ends. CDR3 loop: CASSLQDTEAFF. CDR3 nucleotide sequence: TGTGCCAGCAGCTTGCAGGACACTGAAGCTTTCTTT.

This clone came up once. J is TRBJ2-1 and V is TRBV6-4; 11 positions match TRBD2. Losses at the gene ends were 3 bases for V and 10 bases for J; bases not matched to a gene: 8. CDR3 length: 15 residues. The germline V gene has CDR1 MRHNA and CDR2 SNTAGT. For the CDR3, the DNA is TGTGCCAGCAGTGAACTAGCGGGAGCCATCAAGGAGCAGTTCTTC. Protein sequence: CASSELAGAIKEQFF.

There are many counts of this clone. This rearrangement joins TRBV14 to TRBJ2-2; D uncertain. Trimming left V 7 bases short and J 0 bases short, with 12 bases between. The germline V gene has CDR1 SGHDN and CDR2 FVKESK. The CDR3 covers 15 residues. CDR3 bases: TGTGCCAGCAACCGCGCGGCCGCGAACACCGGGGAGCTGTTTTTT. It codes for CASNRAAANTGELFF.